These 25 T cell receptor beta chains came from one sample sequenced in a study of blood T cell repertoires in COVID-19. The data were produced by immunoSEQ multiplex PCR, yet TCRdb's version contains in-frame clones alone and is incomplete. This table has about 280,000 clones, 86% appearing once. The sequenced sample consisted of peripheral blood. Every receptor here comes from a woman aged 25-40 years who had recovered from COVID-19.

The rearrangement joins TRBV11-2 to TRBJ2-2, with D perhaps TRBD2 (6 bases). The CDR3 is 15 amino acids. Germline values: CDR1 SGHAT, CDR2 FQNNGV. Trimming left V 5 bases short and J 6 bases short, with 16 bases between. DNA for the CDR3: TGTGCCAGCAGCCGCTCAACGGGGGACGCCGGGGAGCTGTTTTTT. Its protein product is CASSRSTGDAGELFF.

DNA of the CDR3: TGTGCCAGCAGCCTTAGCGTTGGGCTAGCGAGCGACTACGAGCAGTACTTC. It codes for CASSLSVGLASDYEQYF. This chain joins TRBV4-2 and TRBJ2-7, with TRBD2 as a possible D gene (6 bases). Germline V gives CDR1 LGHNA, CDR2 YNFKEQ. This CDR3 comprises 17 residues. V lost 4 bases, J lost 3 bases, and 22 bases lay in between.

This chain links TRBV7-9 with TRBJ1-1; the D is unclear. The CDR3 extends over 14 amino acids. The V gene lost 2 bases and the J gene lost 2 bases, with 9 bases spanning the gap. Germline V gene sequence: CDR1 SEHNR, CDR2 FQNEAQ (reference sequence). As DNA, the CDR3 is TGTGCCAGCAGCTTACATGGAGTTAACACTGAAGCTTTCTTT. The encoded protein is CASSLHGVNTEAFF.

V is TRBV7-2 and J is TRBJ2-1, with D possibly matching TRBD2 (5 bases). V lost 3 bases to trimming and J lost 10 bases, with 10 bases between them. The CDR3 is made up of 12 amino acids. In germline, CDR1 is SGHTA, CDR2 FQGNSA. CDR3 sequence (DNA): TGTGCCAGCAGCTTTACATCGGGGGAGCAGTTCTTC. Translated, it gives CASSFTSGEQFF.

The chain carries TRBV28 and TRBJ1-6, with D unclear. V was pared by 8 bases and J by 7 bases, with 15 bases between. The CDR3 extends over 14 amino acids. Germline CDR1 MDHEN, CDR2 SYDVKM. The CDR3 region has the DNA TGTGCCAGCCTTTTTGGGAGGTCGAATTCACCCCTCCACTTT. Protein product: CASLFGRSNSPLHF.

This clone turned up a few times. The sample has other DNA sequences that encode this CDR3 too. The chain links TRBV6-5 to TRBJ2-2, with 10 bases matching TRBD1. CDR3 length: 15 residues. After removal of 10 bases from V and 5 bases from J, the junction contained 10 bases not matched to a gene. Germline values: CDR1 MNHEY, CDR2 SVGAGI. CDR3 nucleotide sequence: TGTGCCACCATCGGGGGGACAGGGGCTACCGGGGAGCTGTTTTTT. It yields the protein CATIGGTGATGELFF.

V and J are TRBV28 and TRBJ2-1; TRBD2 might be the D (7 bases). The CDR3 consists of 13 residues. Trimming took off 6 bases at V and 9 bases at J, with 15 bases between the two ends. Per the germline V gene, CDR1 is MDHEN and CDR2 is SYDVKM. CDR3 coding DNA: TGTGCCAGCAGGGGGGCGGGAGATGGTGAGCAGTTCTTC. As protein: CASRGAGDGEQFF.

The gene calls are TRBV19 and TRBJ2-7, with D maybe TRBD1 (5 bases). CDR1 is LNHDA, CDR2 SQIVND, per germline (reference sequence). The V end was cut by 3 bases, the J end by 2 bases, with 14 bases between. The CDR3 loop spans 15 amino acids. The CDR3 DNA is TGTGCCAGTAGTATTTCTCACAGGTTAACCTACGAGCAGTACTTC. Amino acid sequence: CASSISHRLTYEQYF.

The CDR3 DNA reads as TGTGCCAGCAGTGAAGGGCGCAGGATATACGAGCAGTACTTC. Translation gives CASSEGRRIYEQYF. The V and J genes are TRBV2 and TRBJ2-7, with no clear D. The V gene's germline CDR1 is SNHLY and CDR2 FYNNEI. V was shortened by 1 base and J by 4 bases, with 11 bases between the two germline ends. This CDR3 is built from 14 residues.

The CDR3 DNA is TGTGCCAGCAGCATAGGGACTAGCGGAAACTACGAGCAGTACTTC. Amino acids: CASSIGTSGNYEQYF. J is TRBJ2-7 and V is TRBV5-4; 11 positions match TRBD2. The J segment lost 3 bases and the V segment lost 4 bases, leaving 6 bases of the junction unmatched. The CDR3 has 15 residues. Germline lookup yields CDR1 SGHNT and CDR2 YYREEE (reference sequence).

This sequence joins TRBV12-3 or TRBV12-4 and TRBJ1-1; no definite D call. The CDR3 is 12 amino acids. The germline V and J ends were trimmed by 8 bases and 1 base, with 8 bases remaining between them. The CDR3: CASAWANTEAFF. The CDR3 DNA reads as TGTGCCAGCGCGTGGGCGAACACTGAAGCTTTCTTT.

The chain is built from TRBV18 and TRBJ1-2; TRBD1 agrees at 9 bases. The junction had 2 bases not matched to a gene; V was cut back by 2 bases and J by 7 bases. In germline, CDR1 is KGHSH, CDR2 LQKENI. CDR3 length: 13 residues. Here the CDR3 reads CASSPGTGIGYTF. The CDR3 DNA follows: TGTGCCAGCTCACCAGGGACAGGGATTGGCTACACCTTC. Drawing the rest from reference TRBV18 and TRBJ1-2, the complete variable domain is NAGVMQNPRHLVRRRGQEARLRCSPMKGHSHVYWYRQLPEEGLKFMVYLQKENIIDESGMPKERFSAEFPKEGPSILRIQQVVRGDSAAYFCASSPGTGIGYTFGSGTRLTVV.

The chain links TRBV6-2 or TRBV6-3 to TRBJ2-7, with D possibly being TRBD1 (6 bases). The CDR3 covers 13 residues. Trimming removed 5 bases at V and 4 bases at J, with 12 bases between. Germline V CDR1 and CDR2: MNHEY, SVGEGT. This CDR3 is CASSPGHRYEQYF. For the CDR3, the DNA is TGTGCCAGCAGTCCGGGACATCGGTACGAGCAGTACTTC.

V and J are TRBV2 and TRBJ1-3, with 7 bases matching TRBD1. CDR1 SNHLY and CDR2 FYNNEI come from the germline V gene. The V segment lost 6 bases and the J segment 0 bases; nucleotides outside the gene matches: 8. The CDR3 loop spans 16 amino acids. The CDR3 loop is CASRLGQTPSGNTIYF. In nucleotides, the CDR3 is TGTGCCAGCAGATTGGGACAGACCCCCTCTGGAAACACCATATATTTT.

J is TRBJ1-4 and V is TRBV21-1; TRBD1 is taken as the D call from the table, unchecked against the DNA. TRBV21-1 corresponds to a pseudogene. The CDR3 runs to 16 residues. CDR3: CASSRKTKGTAEKLFF. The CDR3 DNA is TGTGCCAGCAGCAGGAAGACAAAAGGGACAGCTGAAAAACTGTTTTTT.

The CDR3 coding sequence is TGTGCCAGCAGAAGGGACAGGAGGGCCGGGGAGCTGTTTTTT. Protein sequence: CASRRDRRAGELFF. J is TRBJ2-2 and V is TRBV6-5, with 8 bases lining up with TRBD1. Germline CDR1 MNHEY, CDR2 SVGAGI. The junction had 6 bases not matched to a gene; V was cut back by 6 bases and J by 6 bases. The CDR3 consists of 14 residues.

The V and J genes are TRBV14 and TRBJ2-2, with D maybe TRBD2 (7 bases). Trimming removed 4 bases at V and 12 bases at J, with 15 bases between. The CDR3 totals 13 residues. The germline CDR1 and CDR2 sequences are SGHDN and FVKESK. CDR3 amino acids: CASSLPLGGQLFF. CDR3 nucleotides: TGTGCCAGCAGCCTCCCTTTGGGGGGGCAGCTGTTTTTT.

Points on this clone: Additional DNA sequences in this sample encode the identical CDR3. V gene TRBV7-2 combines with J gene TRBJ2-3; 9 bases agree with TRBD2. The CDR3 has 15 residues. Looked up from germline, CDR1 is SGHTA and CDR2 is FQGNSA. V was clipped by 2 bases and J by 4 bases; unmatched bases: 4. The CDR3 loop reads CASSLIAGAPDTQYF. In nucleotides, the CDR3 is TGTGCCAGCAGCTTAATAGCGGGGGCCCCAGATACGCAGTATTTT.

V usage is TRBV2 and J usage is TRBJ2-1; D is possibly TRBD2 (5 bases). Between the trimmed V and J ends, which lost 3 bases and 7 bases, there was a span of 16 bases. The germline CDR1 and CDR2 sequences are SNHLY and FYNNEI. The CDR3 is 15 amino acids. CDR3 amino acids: CASSDLALAWNEQFF. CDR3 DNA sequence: TGTGCCAGCAGTGACTTAGCGCTTGCCTGGAATGAGCAGTTCTTC.

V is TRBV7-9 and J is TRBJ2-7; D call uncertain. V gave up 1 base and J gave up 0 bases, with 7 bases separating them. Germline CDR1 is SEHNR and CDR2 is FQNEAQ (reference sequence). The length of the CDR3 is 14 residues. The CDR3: CASSLDGSSYEQYF. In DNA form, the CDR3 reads TGTGCCAGCAGCTTAGACGGTTCCTCCTACGAGCAGTACTTC.

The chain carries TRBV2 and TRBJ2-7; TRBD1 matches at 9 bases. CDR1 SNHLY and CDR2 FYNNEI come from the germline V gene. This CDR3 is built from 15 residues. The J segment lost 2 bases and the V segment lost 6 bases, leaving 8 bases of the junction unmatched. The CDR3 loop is CASRGGWTGAYEQYF. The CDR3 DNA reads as TGTGCCAGCAGAGGGGGCTGGACAGGGGCCTACGAGCAGTACTTC.

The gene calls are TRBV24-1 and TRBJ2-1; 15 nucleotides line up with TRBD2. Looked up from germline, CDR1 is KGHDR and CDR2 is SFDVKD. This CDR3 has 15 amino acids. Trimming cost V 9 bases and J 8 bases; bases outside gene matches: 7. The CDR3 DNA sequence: TGTGCCACCGGACTAGCGGGAGGGCCCATGGATGAGCAGTTCTTC. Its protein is CATGLAGGPMDEQFF.

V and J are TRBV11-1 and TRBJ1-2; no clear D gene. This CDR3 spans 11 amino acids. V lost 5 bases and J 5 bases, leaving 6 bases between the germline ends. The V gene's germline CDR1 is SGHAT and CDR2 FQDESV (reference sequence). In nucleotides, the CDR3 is TGTGCCAGCAGCAGTACATATGGCTACACCTTC. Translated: CASSSTYGYTF.

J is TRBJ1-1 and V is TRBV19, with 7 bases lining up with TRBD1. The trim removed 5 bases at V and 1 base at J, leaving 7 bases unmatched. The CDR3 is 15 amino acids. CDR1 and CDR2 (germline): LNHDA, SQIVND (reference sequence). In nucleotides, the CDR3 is TGTGCCAGTAGTCTCCGACAGGGACGGAACACTGAAGCTTTCTTT. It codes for CASSLRQGRNTEAFF. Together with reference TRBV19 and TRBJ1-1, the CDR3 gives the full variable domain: DGGITQSPKYLFRKEGQNVTLSCEQNLNHDAMYWYRQDPGQGLRLIYYSQIVNDFQKGDIAEGYSVSREKKESFPLTVTSAQKNPTAFYLCASSLRQGRNTEAFFGQGTRLTVV.

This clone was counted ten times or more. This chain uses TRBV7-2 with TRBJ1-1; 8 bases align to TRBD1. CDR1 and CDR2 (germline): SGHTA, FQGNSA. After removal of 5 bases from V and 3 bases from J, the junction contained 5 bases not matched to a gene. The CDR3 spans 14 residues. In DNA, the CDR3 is TGTGCCAGCAGCCTACAGGGGGGAGACACTGAAGCTTTCTTT. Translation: CASSLQGGDTEAFF. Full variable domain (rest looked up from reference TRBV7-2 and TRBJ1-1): GAGVSQSPSNKVTEKGKDVELRCDPISGHTALYWYRQSLGQGLEFLIYFQGNSAPDKSGLPSDRFSAERTGGSVSTLTIQRTQQEDSAVYLCASSLQGGDTEAFFGQGTRLTVV.